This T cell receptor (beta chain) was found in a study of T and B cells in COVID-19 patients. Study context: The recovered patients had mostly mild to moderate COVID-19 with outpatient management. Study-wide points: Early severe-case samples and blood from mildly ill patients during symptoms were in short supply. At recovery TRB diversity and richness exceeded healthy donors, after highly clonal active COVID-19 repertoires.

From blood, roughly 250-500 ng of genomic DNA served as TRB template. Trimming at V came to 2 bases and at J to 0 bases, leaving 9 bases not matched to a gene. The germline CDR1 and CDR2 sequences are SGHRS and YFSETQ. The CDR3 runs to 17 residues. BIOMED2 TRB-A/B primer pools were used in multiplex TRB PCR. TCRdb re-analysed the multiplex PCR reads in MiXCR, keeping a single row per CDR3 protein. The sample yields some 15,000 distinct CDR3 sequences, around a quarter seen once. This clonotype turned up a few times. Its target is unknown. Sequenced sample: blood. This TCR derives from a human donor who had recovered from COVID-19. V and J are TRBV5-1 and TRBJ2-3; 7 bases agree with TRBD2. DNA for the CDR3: TGCGCCAGCAGCTTCCGCCCCAGCGGGACTAGCACAGATACGCAGTATTTT. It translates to CASSFRPSGTSTDTQYF.